Listed here are 26 T cell receptor beta chains from one sample, sequenced in a study of OX40 agonist ivuxolimab in advanced cancers. Here immunoSEQ multiplex PCR was the method, and the copy in TCRdb shows in-frame clones only, minus some. The data show roughly 80,000 clones, about 83% seen once. The sample here was CD4+ or CD8+ T cells sorted from blood, taken in a trial of the OX40 agonist ivuxolimab. Receptor source: an adult with an advanced solid tumor such as melanoma, head and neck, liver or kidney cancer.

V is TRBV19 and J is TRBJ1-1; the match to TRBD1 covers 7 bases. V was clipped by 3 bases and J by 11 bases; unmatched bases: 9. The CDR3 covers 13 residues. Germline V gene data show CDR1 as LNHDA and CDR2 as SQIVND (reference sequence). The CDR3 loop is CASSMPPQGEAFF. CDR3 nucleotides: TGTGCCAGTAGTATGCCCCCGCAGGGGGAGGCTTTCTTT.

The rearrangement links TRBV6-6 to TRBJ1-1; 7 bases are shared with TRBD1. The V gene end was trimmed by 5 bases and the J gene end by 6 bases; junction bases not matched to a gene: 3. The germline gives CDR1 MNHNY, CDR2 SVGAGI (reference sequence). The CDR3 has 12 amino acids. CDR3: CASSQGVAEAFF. The CDR3 bases are TGTGCCAGCAGTCAGGGGGTCGCTGAAGCTTTCTTT.

Remarks on this clone: The same CDR3 can be traced to other DNA sequences in this sample. The chain joins TRBV10-3 to TRBJ2-7; D may be TRBD1 or TRBD2 (5 bases each). CDR1 is ENHRY, CDR2 SYGVKD, per germline. CDR3 size: 11 residues. Trimming removed 8 bases from V and 6 bases from J, with 11 bases in between. This chain's CDR3 is CAIPGPREQYF. Written as DNA, the CDR3 is TGTGCCATCCCGGGGCCCCGCGAGCAGTACTTC.

CDR3 loop: CASSQTGNQPQHF. In DNA, the CDR3 is TGTGCCAGCAGTCAGACGGGAAATCAGCCCCAGCATTTT. The chain is built from TRBV28 and TRBJ1-5; no clear D. V was pared by 5 bases and J by 4 bases, with 9 bases between. This CDR3 has 13 residues. Germline V gives CDR1 MDHEN, CDR2 SYDVKM.

A note on this clone: At the DNA level, this CDR3 is encoded by other sequences in the same sample as well. This rearrangement joins TRBV4-1 to TRBJ2-5, with TRBD2 identical over 8 bases. The V gene's germline CDR1 is MGHRA and CDR2 YSYEKL. V lost 4 bases, J lost 5 bases, and 3 bases stayed unmatched. The CDR3 totals 13 residues. As DNA, the CDR3 is TGCGCCAGCAGCCTTCGCGGGGGGGAGACCCAGTACTTC. Protein product: CASSLRGGETQYF.

The CDR3 sequence is CASRTGSNNEKLFF. For the CDR3, the DNA is TGTGCCAGCAGGACCGGGAGCAATAATGAAAAACTGTTTTTT. The chain carries TRBV5-5 and TRBJ1-4; D gene unclear. Trimming left V 5 bases short and J 4 bases short, with 12 bases between. Germline CDR1 SGHKS, CDR2 YYEKEE (reference sequence). There are 14 residues in the CDR3.

This chain links TRBV6-1 with TRBJ2-7, with 12 bases matching TRBD2. The CDR3 is 15 residues long. Trimming removed 3 bases from V and 5 bases from J; junction bases left unmatched: 5. Germline V CDR1 and CDR2: MNHNS, SASEGT. CDR3 amino acids: CASSDTTSGRDEQYF. The CDR3 DNA is TGTGCCAGCAGTGATACGACTAGCGGGAGAGACGAGCAGTACTTC.

V gene TRBV7-2 combines with J gene TRBJ2-7; TRBD1 agrees at 7 bases. V lost 4 bases, J lost 3 bases, and 6 bases stayed unmatched. Germline CDR1 is SGHTA and CDR2 is FQGNSA. The CDR3 runs 14 residues. The CDR3: CASSYDDRDYEQYF. The CDR3 bases are TGTGCCAGCAGCTACGACGACAGGGACTACGAGCAGTACTTC.

The chain has TRBV7-9 and TRBJ2-7; D remains ambiguous. Trimming took off 2 bases at V and 0 bases at J, with 5 bases between the two ends. CDR3 size: 13 residues. Germline V lookup: CDR1 SEHNR, CDR2 FQNEAQ (reference sequence). CDR3 in amino acids: CASSLSHSYEQYF. CDR3 DNA sequence: TGTGCCAGCAGCTTATCGCACTCCTACGAGCAGTACTTC.

V gene TRBV15 combines with J gene TRBJ2-7; 9 bases align to TRBD1. The J segment lost 7 bases and the V segment lost 8 bases, leaving 9 bases of the junction unmatched. Germline V gives CDR1 LNHNV, CDR2 YYDKDF (reference sequence). CDR3 length equals 13 residues. The CDR3 coding sequence is TGTGCCACCCGAATCCCGGGACAGGGTGAGCAGTACTTC. Translating it yields CATRIPGQGEQYF.

This clone has only one observation. This sequence joins TRBV4-3 and TRBJ1-4; D possibly corresponds to TRBD1 (5 bases). Per germline, CDR1 LGHNA and CDR2 YSLEER. The CDR3 extends over 18 amino acids. Trimming took off 4 bases at V and 4 bases at J, with 22 bases between the two ends. CDR3 in amino acids: CASSRDASRGSFNEKLFF. CDR3 coding DNA: TGCGCCAGCAGCCGTGATGCTAGCCGGGGGAGTTTTAATGAAAAACTGTTTTTT.

The V call is TRBV11-3, the J call TRBJ2-7, with TRBD2 identical over 14 bases. Trimming at V came to 5 bases and at J to 2 bases, leaving 11 bases not matched to a gene. CDR1 SGHNT and CDR2 YENEEA come from the germline V gene. This CDR3 is 18 amino acids long. The CDR3 loop is CASSPNGTSGSSPYEQYF. The CDR3 DNA reads as TGTGCCAGCAGCCCGAACGGGACTAGCGGGAGTAGCCCCTACGAGCAGTACTTC.

This clone has more than one count but fewer than ten. The chain employs TRBV7-2 and TRBJ2-4; D uncertain. With 4 bases removed from V and 0 bases from J, the gap between germline ends came to 13 bases. The CDR3 length is 16 residues. Germline lookup yields CDR1 SGHTA and CDR2 FQGNSA. CDR3 sequence: CASSSSETVAKNIQYF. Here the CDR3 DNA reads TGTGCCAGCAGCTCCTCCGAAACTGTAGCCAAAAACATTCAGTACTTC.

The chain is built from TRBV30 and TRBJ1-5, with 9 bases aligning to TRBD1. After removal of 0 bases from V and 7 bases from J, the junction contained 13 bases not matched to a gene. Germline V gene lookup returns CDR1 GTSNPN and CDR2 SVGIG (reference sequence). This CDR3 contains 17 residues. For the CDR3, the DNA is TGTGCCTGGAGTGTACCCCCCGGGACAGGGTCAAGACAGCCCCAGCATTTT. Translating it yields CAWSVPPGTGSRQPQHF.

The chain employs TRBV7-8 and TRBJ1-1; D perhaps matches TRBD1 (6 bases). CDR1 and CDR2 (germline): SGHVS, FQNEAQ. The CDR3 is made up of 14 amino acids. V lost 1 base, J lost 2 bases, and 8 bases lay in between. CDR3: CASSLGTDNTEAFF. The CDR3 coding sequence is TGTGCCAGCAGCTTAGGGACAGACAACACTGAAGCTTTCTTT.

The CDR3 DNA is TGTGCCAGTAGCGACGGGACAGGGCTCAACATTCAGTACTTC. It codes for CASSDGTGLNIQYF. The chain employs TRBV19 and TRBJ2-4, with 9 bases identical to TRBD1. CDR3 length: 14 residues. Trimming at V came to 6 bases and at J to 7 bases, leaving 7 bases not matched to a gene. From germline, CDR1 is LNHDA and CDR2 SQIVND (reference sequence).

The rearrangement joins TRBV19 to TRBJ1-6; D possibly corresponds to TRBD1 (5 bases). V gave up 7 bases and J gave up 8 bases, with 12 bases separating them. CDR3 size: 13 residues. The germline gives CDR1 LNHDA, CDR2 SQIVND (reference sequence). Here the CDR3 reads CASTGTRDSPLHF. The CDR3 nucleotides read TGTGCCAGTACCGGGACTCGGGATTCACCCCTCCACTTT. The variable domain in full, completed from reference TRBV19 and TRBJ1-6, reads DGGITQSPKYLFRKEGQNVTLSCEQNLNHDAMYWYRQDPGQGLRLIYYSQIVNDFQKGDIAEGYSVSREKKESFPLTVTSAQKNPTAFYLCASTGTRDSPLHFGNGTRLTVT.

This chain connects TRBV19 to TRBJ2-2; 12 bases line up with TRBD1. Germline trimming cut 7 bases from V and 2 bases from J; bases unmatched to any gene: 5. The CDR3 runs 16 residues. The germline gives CDR1 LNHDA, CDR2 SQIVND (reference sequence). The CDR3 here is CASTAGQGANTGELFF. For the CDR3, the DNA is TGTGCCAGTACCGCGGGACAGGGGGCTAACACCGGGGAGCTGTTTTTT.

The J gene is TRBJ2-1, the V gene TRBV14; a possible D gene is TRBD1 (7 bases). Between the trimmed V and J ends, which lost 8 bases and 6 bases, there was a span of 20 bases. This CDR3 is built from 15 residues. Looked up from germline, CDR1 is SGHDN and CDR2 is FVKESK. The CDR3 sequence: CASVRGTAPFNEQFF. CDR3 sequence (DNA): TGTGCCAGCGTACGGGGGACAGCTCCTTTCAATGAGCAGTTCTTC. The full variable domain, in which reference TRBV14 and TRBJ2-1 provide the parts outside the CDR3, is EAGVTQFPSHSVIEKGQTVTLRCDPISGHDNLYWYRRVMGKEIKFLLHFVKESKQDESGMPNNRFLAERTGGTYSTLKVQPAELEDSGVYFCASVRGTAPFNEQFFGPGTRLTVL.

The chain recombines TRBV6-5 with TRBJ1-4; 8 nucleotides line up with TRBD1. Germline lookup yields CDR1 MNHEY and CDR2 SVGAGI. Unmatched junction bases numbered 3, after V lost 8 bases and J lost 4 bases. CDR3 size: 13 residues. CDR3 amino acids: CASGDRGNEKLFF. CDR3 DNA sequence: TGTGCCAGCGGCGACAGGGGTAATGAAAAACTGTTTTTT.

V gene TRBV4-2 combines with J gene TRBJ2-4; D perhaps matches TRBD2 (6 bases). Looked up from germline, CDR1 is LGHNA and CDR2 is YNFKEQ. The germline V and J ends were trimmed by 2 bases and 10 bases, with 12 bases remaining between them. CDR3 length: 13 amino acids. The CDR3 nucleotides read TGTGCCAGCAGCCAAAAAGCGGGCGGTATTCAGTACTTC. Translated, it gives CASSQKAGGIQYF.

The chain couples TRBV11-2 to TRBJ2-3, with D possibly matching TRBD2 (5 bases). Germline V gene lookup returns CDR1 SGHAT and CDR2 FQNNGV. The CDR3 runs to 15 residues. The V end was cut by 5 bases, the J end by 3 bases, with 15 bases between. In DNA form, the CDR3 reads TGTGCCAGCAGCCCCAGCCTTGGGAGAACAGATACGCAGTATTTT. Protein: CASSPSLGRTDTQYF. The whole variable domain, filled in from reference TRBV11-2 and TRBJ2-3, reads EAGVAQSPRYKIIEKRQSVAFWCNPISGHATLYWYQQILGQGPKLLIQFQNNGVVDDSQLPKDRFSAERLKGVDSTLKIQPAKLEDSAVYLCASSPSLGRTDTQYFGPGTRLTVL.

V usage is TRBV25-1 and J usage is TRBJ1-6; 12 nucleotides agree with TRBD1. CDR3 size: 16 residues. From germline, CDR1 is MGHDK and CDR2 SYGVNS. J gave up 9 bases and V 3 bases, and 6 bases lay outside the gene matches. The CDR3 sequence is CASSDHGTGGGSPLHF. Here the CDR3 DNA reads TGTGCCAGCAGTGACCACGGGACAGGGGGCGGTTCACCCCTCCACTTT.

The chain uses TRBV10-3 and TRBJ2-1; maybe TRBD1 (6 bases). Between the trimmed V and J ends, which lost 2 bases and 6 bases, there was a span of 11 bases. This CDR3 spans 14 amino acids. Per germline, CDR1 ENHRY and CDR2 SYGVKD. The CDR3 DNA sequence: TGTGCCATCAGTGAGGGACAGTATATCAATGAGCAGTTCTTC. It yields the protein CAISEGQYINEQFF.

V gene TRBV6-1 combines with J gene TRBJ1-1; no reliable D call. The CDR3 consists of 11 residues. Trimming removed 2 bases from V and 6 bases from J, with 4 bases in between. Per germline, CDR1 MNHNS and CDR2 SASEGT. CDR3 residues: CASSELAEAFF. DNA of the CDR3: TGTGCCAGCAGTGAATTAGCTGAAGCTTTCTTT.

V is TRBV6-5 and J is TRBJ2-5, with D tentatively TRBD1 or TRBD2 (6 bases each). The end of the DNA aligns better with TRBJ2-7, so the J call may be wrong. CDR3 length: 12 residues. The germline gives CDR1 MNHEY, CDR2 SVGAGI. DNA for the CDR3: TGTGCCAGCAGGGGGGGACACTACGAGCAGTACTTC. Translation gives CASRGGHYEQYF.